This T cell receptor (beta chain) was profiled in a study of T cell changes during pregnancy in multiple sclerosis. Clones were sequenced by immunoSEQ multiplex PCR, and TCRdb holds only the in-frame ones, with some missing. The table lists under 65,000 clones, around 94% of them singletons. The CDR3 runs to 14 residues. Looked up from germline, CDR1 is MGHRA and CDR2 is YSYEKL. V gave up 2 bases and J gave up 8 bases; unmatched junction bases: 5. The receptor's source is a female donor with multiple sclerosis, enrolled in a pregnancy study. The chain has TRBV4-1 and TRBJ1-3; TRBD1 agrees at 8 bases. The input for sequencing was CD8+ T cells from peripheral blood mononuclear cells, taken after pregnancy. The CDR3, as DNA: TGCGCCAGCAGCCAATTTACAGGGGGGGACACCATATATTTT. Translated: CASSQFTGGDTIYF.